The T cell receptor beta chain under discussion was sequenced for a study of human T cells and chemical hapten exposure. TCRdb re-analysed the RACE reads in MiXCR, keeping a single row per CDR3 protein. The sample records about 300,000 distinct CDR3 sequences, 4.5% to 5.5% being singletons. As regards this clonotype: The germline gene is not matched at one end of the junction; a read error may be the cause.

Noted time point: pre-sensitization, week 0. The sample's treatment: therapeutic diphenylcyclopropenone sensitization with weekly scalp DPC. The sequencing here drew on whole blood, taken in connection with sensitization to the hapten diphenylcyclopropenone (DPC). This receptor was obtained from a woman in her late teens or twenties with alopecia areata. Some clones in this sample may be carry-over from other donors' samples.

CDR3 residues: CASSQQGSTGQLFF. CDR3 bases: TGTGCCAGCAGTCAACAGGGGAGCACCGGGCAGCTGTTTTTT. This chain joins TRBV6-2 or TRBV6-3 and TRBJ2-2; TRBD1 agrees at 7 bases. The V gene's germline CDR1 is MNHEY and CDR2 SVGEGT. The CDR3 has 14 amino acids.